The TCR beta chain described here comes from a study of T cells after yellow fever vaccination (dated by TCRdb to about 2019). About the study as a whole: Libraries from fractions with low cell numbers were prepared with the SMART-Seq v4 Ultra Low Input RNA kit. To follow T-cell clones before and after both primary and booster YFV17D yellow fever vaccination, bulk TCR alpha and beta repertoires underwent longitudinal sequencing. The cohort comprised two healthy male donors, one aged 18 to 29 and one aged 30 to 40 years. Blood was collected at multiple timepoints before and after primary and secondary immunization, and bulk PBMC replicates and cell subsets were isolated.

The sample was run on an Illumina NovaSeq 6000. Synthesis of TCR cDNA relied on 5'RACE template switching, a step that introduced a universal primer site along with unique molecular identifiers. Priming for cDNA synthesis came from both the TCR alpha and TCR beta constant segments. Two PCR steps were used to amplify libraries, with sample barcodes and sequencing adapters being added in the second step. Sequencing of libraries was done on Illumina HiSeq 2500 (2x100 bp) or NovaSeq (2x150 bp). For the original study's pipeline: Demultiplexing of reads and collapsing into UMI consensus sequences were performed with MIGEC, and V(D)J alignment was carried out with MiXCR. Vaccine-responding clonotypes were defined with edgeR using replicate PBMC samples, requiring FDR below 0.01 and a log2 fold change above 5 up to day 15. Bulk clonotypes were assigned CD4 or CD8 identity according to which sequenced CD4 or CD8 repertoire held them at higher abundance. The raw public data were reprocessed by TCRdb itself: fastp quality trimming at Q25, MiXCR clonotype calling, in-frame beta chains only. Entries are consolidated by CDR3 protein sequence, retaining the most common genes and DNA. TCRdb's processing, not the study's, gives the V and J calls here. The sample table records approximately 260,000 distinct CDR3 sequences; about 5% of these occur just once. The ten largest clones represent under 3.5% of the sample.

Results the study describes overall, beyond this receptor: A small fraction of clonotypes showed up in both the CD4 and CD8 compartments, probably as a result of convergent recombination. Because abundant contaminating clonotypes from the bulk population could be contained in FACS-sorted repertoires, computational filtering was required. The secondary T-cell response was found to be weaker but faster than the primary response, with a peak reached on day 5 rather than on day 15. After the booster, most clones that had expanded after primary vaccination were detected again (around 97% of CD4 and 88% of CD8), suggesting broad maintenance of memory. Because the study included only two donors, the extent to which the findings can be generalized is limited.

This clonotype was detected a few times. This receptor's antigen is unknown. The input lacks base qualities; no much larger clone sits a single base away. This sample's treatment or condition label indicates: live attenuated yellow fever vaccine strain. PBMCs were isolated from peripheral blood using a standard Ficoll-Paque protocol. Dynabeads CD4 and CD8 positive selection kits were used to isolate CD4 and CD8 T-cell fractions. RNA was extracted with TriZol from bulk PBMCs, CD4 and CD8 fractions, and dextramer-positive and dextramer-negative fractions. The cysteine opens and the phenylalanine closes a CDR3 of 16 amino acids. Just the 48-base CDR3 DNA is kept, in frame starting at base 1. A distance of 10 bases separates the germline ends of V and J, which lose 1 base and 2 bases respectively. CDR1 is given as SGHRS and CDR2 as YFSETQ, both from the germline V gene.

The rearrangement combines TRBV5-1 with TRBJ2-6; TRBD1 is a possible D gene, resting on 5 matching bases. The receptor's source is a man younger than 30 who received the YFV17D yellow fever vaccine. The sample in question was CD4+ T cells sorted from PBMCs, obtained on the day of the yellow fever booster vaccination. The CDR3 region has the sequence CASSLSAGTGANVLTF. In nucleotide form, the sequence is TGCGCCAGCAGCTTGTCCGCAGGGACTGGGGCCAACGTCCTGACTTTC.